This T cell receptor (beta chain) was sequenced during a study of a mutant IDH1 vaccine in newly diagnosed glioma (dated by TCRdb to the early 2020s). Broadly, across the study: In the chemotherapy-containing groups, vaccination started alongside temozolomide cycles, whereas in patients who had radiotherapy alone it started 4-6 weeks after radiotherapy. For exploratory analyses, longitudinal TCRB deep sequencing was carried out in roughly 23 treated patients wherever samples were available. The week-35 safety follow-up was designated visit V12, and the week-47 end of study was designated visit V13. Of the 30 or so patients who were treated, around 62% were male and around 38% were female, and the mean age was roughly 40 years. Peripheral blood samples were drawn at six visits, namely V03 (baseline), V05, V07, V10, V12 and V13. Before enrollment, patients had received standard therapy of radiotherapy alone, temozolomide alone, or radiochemotherapy with temozolomide; most received the combination. Results the study describes overall, beyond this receptor: Immune responses induced by the vaccine were seen in over 80% of patients across multiple MHC alleles. Changes in the top peripheral T cell clonotypes picked up by TCRB sequencing did not appear to be linked to pseudoprogression. It was noted by the authors that analyses of patient blood samples could not be reproduced owing to sample limitations. Selection of PBMC samples for TCRB deep sequencing was based on availability.

Worth noting for this clone: The antigen it recognizes is unknown. One base away there is no much larger clone; base qualities are not given.

The CDR1 and CDR2 encoded by the germline V gene (reference sequence) are LNHDA and SQIVND. V and J are truncated by 8 bases and 3 bases respectively, leaving an intervening sequence of 20 bases. The CDR3 numbers 16 residues from cysteine through phenylalanine. Just the 48-base CDR3 DNA is kept, in frame starting at base 1. The time point label of this sample denotes: week 47, end of study. A 20-mer mutant IDH1 peptide at 300 micrograms in Montanide made up each vaccine dose, which was injected subcutaneously together with topical imiquimod. Patients were given eight vaccinations, in weeks 1, 3, 5, 7, 11, 15, 19 and 23, which matched visits V03 through V10. Newly diagnosed WHO grade 3 or 4 IDH1-mutant astrocytomas showing loss of nuclear ATRX were present in the donors. The samples were drawn from NOA16, a multicentre, single-arm, open-label phase I trial in Germany that tested a mutant IDH1 peptide vaccine in humans for the first time. Genomic DNA for TCRB sequencing was extracted from EDTA blood using the DNeasy Blood and Tissue Kit.

The library was generated by the immunoSEQ multiplex PCR assay. The hsTCRB Kit was used according to the manufacturer's protocol to amplify rearranged TCR beta chain sequences. Sequencing of TCRB libraries was carried out on an Illumina MiSeq. Per the authors' processing: The proprietary platform of the kit vendor was used for demultiplexing, trimming and gene mapping. TCRdb provides this immuneACCESS table in a form limited to in-frame rearrangements. Some clones are lacking; in checked studies, under half of them reflect an unresolved V gene, and why the rest are absent is not known. From that table come the V and J calls and clone size; the DNA was used to work out D and trimming. This sample comprises 10,000 to 15,000 clones, around 80% of them detected only once. Of the sample, around 4% falls within the top ten clones.

This TCR was recovered from a woman aged 40-49 years with glioma. The sample in question was PBMCs, obtained from a glioma patient whose treatment included an IDH1 peptide vaccine. The chain is made from TRBV19 and TRBJ1-5; a tentative D call is TRBD1 (6 bases match). The CDR3 loop reads CASHFGRGYSNQPQHF. The DNA reads as follows: TGTGCCAGTCATTTCGGCAGGGGATATTCCAATCAGCCCCAGCATTTT.